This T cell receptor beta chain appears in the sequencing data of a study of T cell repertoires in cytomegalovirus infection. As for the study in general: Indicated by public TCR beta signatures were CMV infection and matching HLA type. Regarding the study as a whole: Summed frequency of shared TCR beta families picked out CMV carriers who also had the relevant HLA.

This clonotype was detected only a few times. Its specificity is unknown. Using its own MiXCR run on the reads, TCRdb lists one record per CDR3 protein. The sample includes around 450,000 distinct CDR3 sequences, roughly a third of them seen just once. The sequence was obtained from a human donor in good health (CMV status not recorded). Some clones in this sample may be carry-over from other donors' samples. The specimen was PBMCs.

CDR3 region: CASSRTETPTDTQYF. Written as DNA, the CDR3 is TGTGCCAGCAGCCGGACCGAAACCCCTACAGATACGCAGTATTTT. This sequence joins TRBV12-3 or TRBV12-4 and TRBJ2-3; D unresolved. Trimming cost V 6 bases and J 3 bases, with 16 bases left between them. This CDR3 comprises 15 residues.